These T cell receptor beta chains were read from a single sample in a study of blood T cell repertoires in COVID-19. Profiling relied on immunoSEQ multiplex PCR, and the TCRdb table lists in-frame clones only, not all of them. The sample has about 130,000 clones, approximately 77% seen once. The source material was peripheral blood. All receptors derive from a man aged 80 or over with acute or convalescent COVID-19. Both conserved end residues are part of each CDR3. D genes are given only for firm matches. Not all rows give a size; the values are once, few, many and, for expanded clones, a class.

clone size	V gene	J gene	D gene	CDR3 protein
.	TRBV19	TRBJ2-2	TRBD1	CASSLGQSTGELFF
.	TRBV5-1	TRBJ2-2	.	CASSVATGSNTGELFF
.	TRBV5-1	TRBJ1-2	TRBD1	CASSPTGTAHYGYTF
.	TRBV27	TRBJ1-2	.	CASSRGGGRSNGYTF
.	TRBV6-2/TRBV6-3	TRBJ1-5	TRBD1	CASSSTGGGNQPQHF
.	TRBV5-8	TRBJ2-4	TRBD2	CASRLGLQNIQYF
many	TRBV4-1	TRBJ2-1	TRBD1	CASSQPGRDRAYNEQFF
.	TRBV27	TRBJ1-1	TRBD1	CASSRQGASSYTEAFF
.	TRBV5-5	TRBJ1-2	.	CASSLGEGYGYTF
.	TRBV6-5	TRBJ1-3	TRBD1	CASSYSGTGPGNTIYF
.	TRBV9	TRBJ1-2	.	CASSVDPGANYGYTF
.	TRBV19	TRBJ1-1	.	CASTSGPMNTEAFF
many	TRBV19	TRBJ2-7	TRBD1	CASSIWAMVGQGNEQYF
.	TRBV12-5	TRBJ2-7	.	CASGSPNLKQYF
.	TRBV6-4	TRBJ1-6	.	CASIKGASRLLNNSPLHF
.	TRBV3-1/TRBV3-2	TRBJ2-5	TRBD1	CASSQARTGSQETQYF
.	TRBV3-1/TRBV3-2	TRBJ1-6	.	CASSQSAGSPLHF
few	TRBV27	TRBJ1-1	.	CASSPDRLNTEAFF
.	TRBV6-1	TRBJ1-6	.	CASSELGGVGSPLHF
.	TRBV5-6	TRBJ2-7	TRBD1	CASSFGTAYEQYF
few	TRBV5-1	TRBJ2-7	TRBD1	CASSLGQGASYEQYF
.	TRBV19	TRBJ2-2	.	CASSIESNTGELFF
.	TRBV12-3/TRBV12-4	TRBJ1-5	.	CASSPFSNQPQHF
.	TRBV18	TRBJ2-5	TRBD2	CASSQILAGKETQYF
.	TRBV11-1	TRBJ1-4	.	CASSLADGANEKLFF
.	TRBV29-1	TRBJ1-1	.	CSVLEGLVNTEAFF
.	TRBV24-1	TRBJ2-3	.	CATSPSGRTDTQYF
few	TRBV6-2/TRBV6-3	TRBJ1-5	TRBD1	CASSKYRTGGHQPQHF
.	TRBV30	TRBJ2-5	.	CAWSVGGALQETQYF
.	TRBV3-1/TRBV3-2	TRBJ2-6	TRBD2	CASSQGLGLAGDSGANVLTF
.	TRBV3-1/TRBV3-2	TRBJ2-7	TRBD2	CASSQAGLAGVYEQYF
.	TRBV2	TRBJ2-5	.	CASREETQYF
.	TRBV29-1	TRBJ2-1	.	CSVVGGLGEQFF
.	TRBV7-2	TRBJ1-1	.	CASSRLRTQNTEAFF
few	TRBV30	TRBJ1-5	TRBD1	CAWSFRDRVDQPQHF
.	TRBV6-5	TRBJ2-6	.	CASRATSSGANVLTF
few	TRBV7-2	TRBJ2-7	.	CASSFYSVFATYEQYF
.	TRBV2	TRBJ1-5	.	CASSEAPFVGGAQHF
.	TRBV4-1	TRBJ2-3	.	CASSPTGSLISTDTQYF
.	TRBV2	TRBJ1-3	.	CASTPLGRDRNTIYF
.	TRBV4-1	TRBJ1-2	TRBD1	CASSQLRDRGGDGYTF
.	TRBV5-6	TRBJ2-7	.	CASSPGTAGRYEQYF
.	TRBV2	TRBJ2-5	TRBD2	CASKLQNSGETQYF
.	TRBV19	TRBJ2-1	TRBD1	CASSTAGTGGVGNEQFF
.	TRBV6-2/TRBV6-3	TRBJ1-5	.	CVSNPTSNQPQHF
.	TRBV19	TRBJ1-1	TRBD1	CASWGQGYTEAFF
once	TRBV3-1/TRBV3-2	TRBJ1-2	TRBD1	CASSRQQGGGIYGYTF
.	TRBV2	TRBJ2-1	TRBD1	CASSAPRTGGASYNEQFF
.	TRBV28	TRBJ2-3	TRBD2	CASRTSGFPQIKGYF
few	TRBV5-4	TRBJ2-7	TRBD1	CASSLEGARYEQYF
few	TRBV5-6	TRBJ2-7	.	CASSKQGTLGEQYF
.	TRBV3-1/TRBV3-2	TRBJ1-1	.	CASSQGRGSDEAFF
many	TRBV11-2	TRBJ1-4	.	CASSVSTEEKLFF
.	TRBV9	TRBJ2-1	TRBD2	CASNPGTSGGNEQFF
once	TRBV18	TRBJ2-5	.	CASSQRDGTQETQYF
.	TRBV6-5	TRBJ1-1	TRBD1	CASNPPGGEAFF
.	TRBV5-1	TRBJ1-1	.	CASSLVGGLNTEAFF